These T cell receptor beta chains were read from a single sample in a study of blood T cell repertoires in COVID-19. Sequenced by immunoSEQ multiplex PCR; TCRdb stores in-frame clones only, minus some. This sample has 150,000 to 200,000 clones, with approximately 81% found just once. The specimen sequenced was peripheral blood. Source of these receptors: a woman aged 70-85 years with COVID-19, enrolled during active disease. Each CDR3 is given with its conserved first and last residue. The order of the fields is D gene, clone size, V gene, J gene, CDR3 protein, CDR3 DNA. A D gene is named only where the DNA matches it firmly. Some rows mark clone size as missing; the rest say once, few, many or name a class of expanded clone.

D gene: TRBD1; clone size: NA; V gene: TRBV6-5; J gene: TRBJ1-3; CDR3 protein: CASSPDRASGNTIYF; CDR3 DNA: TGTGCCAGCAGCCCGGACAGGGCCTCTGGAAACACCATATATTTT
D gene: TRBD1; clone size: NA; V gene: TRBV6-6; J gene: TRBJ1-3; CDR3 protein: CAIEAGQGPNTIYF; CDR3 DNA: TGTGCCATTGAGGCGGGACAGGGGCCGAACACCATATATTTT
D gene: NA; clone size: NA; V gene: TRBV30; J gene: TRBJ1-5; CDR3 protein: CAWSSTSSNQPQHF; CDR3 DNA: TGTGCCTGGAGTTCGACAAGTAGCAATCAGCCCCAGCATTTT
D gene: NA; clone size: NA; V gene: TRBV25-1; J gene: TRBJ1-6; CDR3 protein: CASSEFTGVNSPLHF; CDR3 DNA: TGTGCCAGCAGTGAATTCACAGGAGTAAATTCACCCCTCCACTTT
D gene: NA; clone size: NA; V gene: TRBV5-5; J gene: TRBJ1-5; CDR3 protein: CASSLYLNQPQHF; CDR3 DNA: TGTGCCAGCAGCTTGTACTTGAATCAGCCCCAGCATTTT
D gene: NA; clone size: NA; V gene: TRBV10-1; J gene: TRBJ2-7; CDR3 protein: CASSERSRSYEQYF; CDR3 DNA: TGCGCCAGCAGTGAAAGGAGTAGGAGCTACGAGCAGTACTTC
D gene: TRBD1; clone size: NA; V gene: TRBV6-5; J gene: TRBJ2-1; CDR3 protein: CASSYGTGTNEQFF; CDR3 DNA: TGTGCCAGCAGTTACGGGACAGGGACCAATGAGCAGTTCTTC
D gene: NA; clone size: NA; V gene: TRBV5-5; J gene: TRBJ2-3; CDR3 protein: CASSSPFSGKSTDTQYF; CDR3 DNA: TGTGCCAGCAGCTCACCTTTTAGCGGAAAGAGCACAGATACGCAGTATTTT
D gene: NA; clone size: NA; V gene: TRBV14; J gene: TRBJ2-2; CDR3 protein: CASSQGGWQRDTGELFF; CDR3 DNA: TGTGCCAGCAGCCAAGGAGGGTGGCAACGGGACACCGGGGAGCTGTTTTTT
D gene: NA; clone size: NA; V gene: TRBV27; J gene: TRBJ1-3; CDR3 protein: CASSSEPGGNTIYF; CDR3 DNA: TGTGCCAGCAGTTCAGAACCGGGGGGAAACACCATATATTTT
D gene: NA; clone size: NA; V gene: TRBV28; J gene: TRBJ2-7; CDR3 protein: CASSSPFGF; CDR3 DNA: TGTGCCAGCAGTTCTCCGTTCGGCTTC
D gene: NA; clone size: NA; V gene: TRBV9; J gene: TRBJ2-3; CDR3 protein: CASSVGGGSTDTQYF; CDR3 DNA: TGTGCCAGCAGCGTAGGTGGCGGGAGCACAGATACGCAGTATTTT
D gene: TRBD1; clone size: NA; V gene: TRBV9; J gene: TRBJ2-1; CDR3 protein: CASSVGTGGGEQFF; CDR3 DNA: TGTGCCAGCAGCGTGGGGACAGGAGGAGGTGAGCAGTTCTTC
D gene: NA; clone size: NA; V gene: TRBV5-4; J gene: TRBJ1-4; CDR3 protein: CASSWGGEKLFF; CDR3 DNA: TGTGCCAGCAGCTGGGGGGGTGAAAAACTGTTTTTT
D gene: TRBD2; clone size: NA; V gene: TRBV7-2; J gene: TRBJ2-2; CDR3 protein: CASSLGGRSGELFF; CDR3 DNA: TGTGCCAGCAGCTTAGGCGGGAGGTCCGGGGAGCTGTTTTTT
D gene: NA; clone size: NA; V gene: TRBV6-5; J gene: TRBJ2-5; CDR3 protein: CASSHGQSSCDF; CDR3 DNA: TGTGCCAGCAGCCACGGACAGTCCTCTTGTGACTTC
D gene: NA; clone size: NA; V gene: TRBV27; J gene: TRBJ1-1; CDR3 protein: CASSLSGFTEAFF; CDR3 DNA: TGTGCCAGCAGTTTAAGCGGTTTCACTGAAGCTTTCTTT
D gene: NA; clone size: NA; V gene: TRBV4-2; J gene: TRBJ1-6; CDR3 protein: CASGTDPYSPLHF; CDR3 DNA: TGTGCCAGCGGAACAGACCCCTATTCACCCCTCCACTTT
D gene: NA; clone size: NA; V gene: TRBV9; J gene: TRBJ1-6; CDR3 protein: CASSVQPGSLNSPLHF; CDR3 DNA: TGTGCCAGCAGCGTACAACCGGGTAGTCTAAATTCACCCCTCCACTTT
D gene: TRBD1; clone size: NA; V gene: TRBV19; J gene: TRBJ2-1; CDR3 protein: CASIGAGGRNEQFF; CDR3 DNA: TGTGCCAGTATTGGGGCAGGGGGTAGGAATGAGCAGTTCTTC
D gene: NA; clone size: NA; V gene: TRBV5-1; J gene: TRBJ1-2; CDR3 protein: CASSDSGSLTF; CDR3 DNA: TGCGCCAGCAGCGATTCAGGGTCATTAACCTTC
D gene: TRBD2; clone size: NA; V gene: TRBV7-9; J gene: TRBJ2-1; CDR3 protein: CASTGTSGPNEQFF; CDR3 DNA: TGTGCCAGTACCGGGACTAGCGGTCCTAATGAGCAGTTCTTC
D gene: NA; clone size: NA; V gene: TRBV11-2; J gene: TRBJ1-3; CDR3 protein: CASSFAGNTIYF; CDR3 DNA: TGTGCCAGCAGCTTCGCTGGAAACACCATATATTTT
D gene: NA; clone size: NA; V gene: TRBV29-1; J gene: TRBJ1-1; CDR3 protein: CSVEFDRFPEAFF; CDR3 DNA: TGCAGCGTTGAATTCGACAGGTTCCCTGAAGCTTTCTTT
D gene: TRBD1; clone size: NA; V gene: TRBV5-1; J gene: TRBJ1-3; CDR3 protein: CASSGQGTSSGNTIYF; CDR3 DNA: TGCGCCAGCAGCGGACAGGGGACTAGCTCTGGAAACACCATATATTTT
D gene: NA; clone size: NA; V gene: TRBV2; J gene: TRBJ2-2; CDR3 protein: CASSRKTNTGELFF; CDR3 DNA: TGTGCCAGCAGTCGTAAAACTAACACCGGGGAGCTGTTTTTT
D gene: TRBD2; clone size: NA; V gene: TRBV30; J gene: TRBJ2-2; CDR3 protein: CAWSVNGRGTGELFF; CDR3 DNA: TGTGCCTGGAGTGTAAACGGGAGGGGAACCGGGGAGCTGTTTTTT
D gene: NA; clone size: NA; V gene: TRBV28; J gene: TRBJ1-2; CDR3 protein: CASSVNRFQYGYTF; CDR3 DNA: TGTGCCAGCAGTGTCAACAGGTTTCAATATGGCTACACCTTC
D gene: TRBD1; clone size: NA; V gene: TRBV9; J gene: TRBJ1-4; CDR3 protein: CASSAHTGQGAREKLFF; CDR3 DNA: TGTGCCAGCAGCGCCCATACGGGACAGGGGGCGCGGGAAAAACTGTTTTTT
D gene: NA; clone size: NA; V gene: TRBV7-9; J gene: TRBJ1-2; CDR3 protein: CASSLDSRYSFNYGYTF; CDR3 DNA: TGTGCCAGCAGCTTAGACAGCCGCTACTCTTTCAACTATGGCTACACCTTC
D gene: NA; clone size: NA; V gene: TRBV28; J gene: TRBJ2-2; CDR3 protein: CASSEPMGSAGELFF; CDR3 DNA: TGTGCCAGCAGTGAACCCATGGGTAGCGCCGGGGAGCTGTTTTTT
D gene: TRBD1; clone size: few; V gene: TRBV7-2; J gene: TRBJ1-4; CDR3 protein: CASSPGGASEKLFF; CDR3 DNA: TGTGCCAGCAGCCCAGGGGGCGCGAGCGAAAAACTGTTTTTT
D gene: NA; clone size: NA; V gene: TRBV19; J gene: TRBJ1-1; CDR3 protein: CASSIATEAFF; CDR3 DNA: TGTGCCAGTAGTATCGCGACTGAAGCTTTCTTT
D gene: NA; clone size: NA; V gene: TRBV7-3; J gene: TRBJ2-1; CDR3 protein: CASSLGMSSYNEQFF; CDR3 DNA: TGTGCCAGCAGCTTAGGTATGAGCTCCTACAATGAGCAGTTCTTC
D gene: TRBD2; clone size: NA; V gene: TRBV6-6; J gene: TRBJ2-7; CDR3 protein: CASMGGRVGEQYF; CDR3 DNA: TGTGCCAGCATGGGCGGGAGAGTAGGGGAGCAGTACTTC
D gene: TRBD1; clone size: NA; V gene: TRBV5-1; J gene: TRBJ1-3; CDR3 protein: CASSFIGQGSGNTIYF; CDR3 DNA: TGCGCCAGCAGCTTTATAGGACAGGGATCAGGAAACACCATATATTTT
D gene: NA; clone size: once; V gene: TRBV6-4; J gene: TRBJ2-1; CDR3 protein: CASSSAYNEQFF; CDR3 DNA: TGTGCCAGCAGCAGTGCCTACAATGAGCAGTTCTTC
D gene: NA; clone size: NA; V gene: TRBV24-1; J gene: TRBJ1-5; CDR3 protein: CATSDTGYSNQPQHF; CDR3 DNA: TGTGCCACCAGTGATACAGGGTATAGCAATCAGCCCCAGCATTTT
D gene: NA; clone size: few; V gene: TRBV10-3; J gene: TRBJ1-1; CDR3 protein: CAIRLGRENTEAFF; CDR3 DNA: TGTGCCATCAGACTCGGACGGGAGAACACTGAAGCTTTCTTT
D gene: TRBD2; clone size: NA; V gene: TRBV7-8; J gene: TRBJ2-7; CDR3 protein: CASSALAGDLGEQYF; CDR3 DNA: TGTGCCAGCAGCGCTTTAGCGGGAGATCTAGGCGAGCAGTACTTC
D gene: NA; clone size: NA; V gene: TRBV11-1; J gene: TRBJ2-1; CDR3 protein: CASSLSGTQQFF; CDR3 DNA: TGTGCCAGCAGCTTAAGCGGGACACAACAGTTCTTC
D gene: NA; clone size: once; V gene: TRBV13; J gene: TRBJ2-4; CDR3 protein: CASSLNRAKNIQYF; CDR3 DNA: TGTGCCAGCAGCTTAAACAGAGCCAAAAACATTCAGTACTTC
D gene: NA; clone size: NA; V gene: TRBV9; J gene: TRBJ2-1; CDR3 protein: CASSPTLGNEQFF; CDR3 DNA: TGTGCCAGCAGCCCCACCCTAGGCAATGAGCAGTTCTTC
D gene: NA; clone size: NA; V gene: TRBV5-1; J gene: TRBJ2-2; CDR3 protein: CASQWDTNTGELFF; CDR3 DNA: TGCGCCAGCCAGTGGGACACGAACACCGGGGAGCTGTTTTTT
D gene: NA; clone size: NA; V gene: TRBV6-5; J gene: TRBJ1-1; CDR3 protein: CAHSGRDTLTEAFF; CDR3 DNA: TGTGCCCACAGCGGTCGTGACACATTGACTGAAGCTTTCTTT
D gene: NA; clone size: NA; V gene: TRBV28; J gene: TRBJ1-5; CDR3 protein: CASSETENQPQHF; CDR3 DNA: TGTGCCAGCAGTGAGACAGAGAATCAGCCCCAGCATTTT
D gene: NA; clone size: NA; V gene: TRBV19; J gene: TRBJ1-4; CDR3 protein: CASSNSGFDEKLFF; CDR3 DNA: TGTGCCAGCTCTAACTCGGGGTTCGATGAAAAACTGTTTTTT
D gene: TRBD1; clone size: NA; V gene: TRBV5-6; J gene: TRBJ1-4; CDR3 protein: CASSLGDRGQEKLFF; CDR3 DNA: TGTGCCAGCAGCTTGGGGGACAGGGGACAAGAAAAACTGTTTTTT